This T cell receptor beta chain was identified in a study of neurological immune-mediated disorders. The germline V gene has CDR1 SGHRS and CDR2 YFSETQ. This CDR3 contains 15 residues. V shed 0 bases and J shed 4 bases, with 13 bases lying between them. TCRdb reanalysed the 5' RACE reads using MiXCR and keeps one entry per CDR3 protein. The table records around 30,000 distinct CDR3 sequences, 4.6% of them present only once. This clonotype is a singleton in its sample. What was sequenced was PBMCs. The sequence derives from a man aged 18 to 29 in good health. The chain carries TRBV5-1 and TRBJ1-1, with D possibly matching TRBD1 (5 bases). In DNA, the CDR3 is TGCGCCAGCAGCTTGGTCCCAGGGATGGCCACTGAAGCTTTCTTT. This gives the protein CASSLVPGMATEAFF.